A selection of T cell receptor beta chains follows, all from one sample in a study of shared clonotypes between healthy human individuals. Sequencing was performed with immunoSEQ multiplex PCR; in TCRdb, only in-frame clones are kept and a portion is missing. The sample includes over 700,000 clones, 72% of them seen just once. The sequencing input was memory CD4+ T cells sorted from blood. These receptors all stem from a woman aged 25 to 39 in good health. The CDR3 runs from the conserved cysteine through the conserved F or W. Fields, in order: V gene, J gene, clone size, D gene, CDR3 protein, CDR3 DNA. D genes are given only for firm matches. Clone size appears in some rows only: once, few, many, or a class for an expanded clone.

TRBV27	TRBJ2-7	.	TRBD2	CASSPGLAGINYEQYF	TGTGCCAGCAGCCCGGGACTAGCGGGAATAAACTACGAGCAGTACTTC
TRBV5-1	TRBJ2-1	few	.	CASSPDSALYNEQFF	TGCGCCAGCAGCCCCGACAGCGCCCTTTACAATGAGCAGTTCTTC
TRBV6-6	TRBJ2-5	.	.	CASRTNQETQYF	TGTGCCAGCAGGACTAATCAAGAGACCCAGTACTTC
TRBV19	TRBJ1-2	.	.	CASGGTGGLGYGYTF	TGTGCCAGTGGCGGTACTGGTGGTTTAGGCTATGGCTACACCTTC
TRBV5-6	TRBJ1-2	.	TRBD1	CASSSLDRGYGYTF	TGTGCCAGCAGCTCACTTGACAGGGGCTATGGCTACACCTTC
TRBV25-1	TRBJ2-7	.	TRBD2	CASSGDGTSESYEQYF	TGTGCCAGCAGTGGGGACGGGACTAGCGAGTCCTACGAGCAGTACTTC
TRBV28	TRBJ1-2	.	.	CASSTTGFYGYTF	TGTGCCAGCAGTACAACAGGTTTCTATGGCTACACCTTC
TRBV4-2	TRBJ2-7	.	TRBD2	CASSQETSGIQYEQYF	TGTGCCAGCAGCCAAGAAACTAGCGGGATCCAGTACGAGCAGTACTTC
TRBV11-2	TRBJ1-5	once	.	CASSPRLDQPQHF	TGTGCCAGCAGCCCTCGTCTTGATCAGCCCCAGCATTTT
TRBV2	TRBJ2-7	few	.	CASSEALLSVGEQYF	TGTGCCAGCAGTGAAGCGCTTCTATCGGTGGGCGAGCAGTACTTC
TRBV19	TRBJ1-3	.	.	CASSASGNTIYF	TGTGCCAGTAGTGCCTCTGGAAACACCATATATTTT
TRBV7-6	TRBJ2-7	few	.	CASSFDDSTYEQYF	TGTGCCAGCAGCTTCGACGACAGCACCTACGAGCAGTACTTC
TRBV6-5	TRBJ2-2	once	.	CASISWNTGELFF	TGTGCCAGCATATCCTGGAACACCGGGGAGCTGTTTTTT
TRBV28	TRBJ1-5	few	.	CASSFSGIGNQPQHF	TGTGCCAGCAGTTTTTCAGGGATCGGCAATCAGCCCCAGCATTTT
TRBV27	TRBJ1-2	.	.	CASSLSPPPDYGYTF	TGTGCCAGCAGTTTATCTCCCCCGCCCGACTATGGCTACACCTTC
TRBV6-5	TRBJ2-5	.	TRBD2	CASSLLTTSGRKTQYF	TGTGCCAGCAGTTTACTAACGACTAGCGGGAGAAAGACCCAGTACTTC
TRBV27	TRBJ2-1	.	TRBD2	CASSLGGSFFDEQFF	TGTGCCAGCAGTTTGGGCGGGAGCTTTTTCGATGAGCAGTTCTTC
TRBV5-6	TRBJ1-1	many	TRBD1	CASSQTDRAKEAFF	TGTGCCAGCAGCCAAACGGACAGGGCCAAGGAAGCTTTCTTT
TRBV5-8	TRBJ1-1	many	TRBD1	CASSLKGAGTEAFF	TGTGCCAGCAGCTTGAAGGGGGCAGGCACTGAAGCTTTCTTT
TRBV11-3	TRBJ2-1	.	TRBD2	CASSTGLAYNEQFF	TGTGCCAGCAGCACCGGACTAGCGTACAATGAGCAGTTCTTC
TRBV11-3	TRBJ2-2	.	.	CASSFDNSVNGELFF	TGTGCCAGCAGCTTCGACAATTCAGTAAACGGGGAGCTGTTTTTT
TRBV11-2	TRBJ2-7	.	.	CASSFNREGEQYF	TGTGCCAGCAGCTTCAACAGGGAGGGCGAGCAGTACTTC
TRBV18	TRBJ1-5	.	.	CASSSDIAQPQHF	TGTGCCAGCTCCTCCGACATTGCTCAGCCCCAGCATTTT
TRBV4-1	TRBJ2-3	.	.	CASSRGTFDTDTQYF	TGCGCCAGCAGCCGCGGGACATTCGACACAGATACGCAGTATTTT
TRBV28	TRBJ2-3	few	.	CASSLRGAIDTQYF	TGTGCCAGCAGTTTACGTGGAGCGATAGATACGCAGTATTTT
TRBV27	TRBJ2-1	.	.	CASGQISSYNEQFF	TGTGCCAGCGGACAGATCAGCTCCTACAATGAGCAGTTCTTC
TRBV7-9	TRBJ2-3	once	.	CASSLGLGFTDTQYF	TGTGCCAGCAGCCTAGGTTTAGGTTTCACAGATACGCAGTATTTT
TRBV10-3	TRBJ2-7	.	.	CAISPRTNYEQYF	TGTGCCATCAGTCCCCGGACCAACTACGAGCAGTACTTC
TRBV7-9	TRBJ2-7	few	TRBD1	CASSLPGTETYEQYF	TGTGCCAGCAGCTTACCCGGGACAGAGACCTACGAGCAGTACTTC